This T cell receptor (beta chain) comes out of a study of post-analysis software for immune sequencing data. Study details: The study covered relapsing-remitting, secondary progressive and progressive-relapsing courses of multiple sclerosis. Study-level findings and limits: Controls significantly exceeded multiple sclerosis patients in normalized Chao1 diversity. Co-batched samples clustered tightly together by F measure. Controls showed lower frequencies than patients for roughly five TRBV segments, and TRBV5-6, TRBV5-1 and TRBV20-1 were among these.

Included in the TCR beta cDNA libraries were unique molecular identifiers. Using its own MiXCR run on the PCR reads, TCRdb lists one record per CDR3 protein. The sample lists hundreds of thousands of distinct CDR3 sequences; more than 50% were seen once. After removal of 2 bases from V and 8 bases from J, the junction contained 21 bases not matched to a gene. The CDR3 runs to 19 residues. CDR1 is SGHAT and CDR2 is FQNNGV in the germline V gene. As for this clonotype: No antigen is known for it.

This TCR derives from a girl aged 2-15 years with multiple sclerosis. What was sequenced was blood. This chain uses TRBV11-2 with TRBJ2-3; the match to TRBD1 covers 8 bases. The CDR3 coding sequence is TGTGCCAGCAGCTTATTGTCCTGGGCTGAGACAGGGGAAAGGCGTACGCAGTATTTT. Its translation: CASSLLSWAETGERRTQYF. Filled out from reference TRBV11-2 and TRBJ2-3, the complete variable domain reads EAGVAQSPRYKIIEKRQSVAFWCNPISGHATLYWYQQILGQGPKLLIQFQNNGVVDDSQLPKDRFSAERLKGVDSTLKIQPAKLEDSAVYLCASSLLSWAETGERRTQYFGPGTRLTVL.